This entry describes one T cell receptor beta chain. Cohort assignment relied on participant-reported clinical history. V was shortened by 8 bases and J by 0 bases, with 8 bases between the two germline ends. The CDR3 is 12 residues long. Germline CDR1 reads ENHRY; CDR2 reads SYGVKD. Sequencing used immunoSEQ multiplex PCR; TCRdb keeps in-frame clones, though not all of them. The sample consists of fewer than 200,000 clones, 88% of them appearing once. This record comes from a study of blood T cell repertoires in COVID-19. Study-wide background: Acute-phase and convalescent COVID-19 samples originated in the United States, Italy and Spain.

The chain uses TRBV10-3 and TRBJ2-7; D unclear. This receptor was obtained from a woman between 18 and 29 years old who had recovered from COVID-19. Sequencing used PBMCs or T cells enriched from blood (not recorded which). DNA for the CDR3: TGTGCCATCTCGGGTTCCTCCTACGAGCAGTACTTC. Translating it yields CAISGSSYEQYF.